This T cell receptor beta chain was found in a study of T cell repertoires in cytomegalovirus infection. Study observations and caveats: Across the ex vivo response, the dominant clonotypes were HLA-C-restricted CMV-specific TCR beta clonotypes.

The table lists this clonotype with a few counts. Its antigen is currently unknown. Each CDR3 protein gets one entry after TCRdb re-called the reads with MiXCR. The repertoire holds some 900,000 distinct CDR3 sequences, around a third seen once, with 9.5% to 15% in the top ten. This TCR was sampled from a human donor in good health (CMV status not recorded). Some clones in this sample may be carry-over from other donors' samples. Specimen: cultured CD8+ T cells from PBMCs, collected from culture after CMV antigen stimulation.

The CDR3 loop reads CASSECRGDRAGGEAFF. CDR3 bases: TGTGCCAGCAGTGAATGCCGCGGAGACAGGGCCGGGGGTGAAGCTTTCTTT. The chain is built from TRBV25-1 and TRBJ1-1, with TRBD1 identical over 7 bases. Germline CDR1 MGHDK, CDR2 SYGVNS. The junction had 15 bases not matched to a gene; V was cut back by 1 base and J by 7 bases. This CDR3 is built from 17 residues.